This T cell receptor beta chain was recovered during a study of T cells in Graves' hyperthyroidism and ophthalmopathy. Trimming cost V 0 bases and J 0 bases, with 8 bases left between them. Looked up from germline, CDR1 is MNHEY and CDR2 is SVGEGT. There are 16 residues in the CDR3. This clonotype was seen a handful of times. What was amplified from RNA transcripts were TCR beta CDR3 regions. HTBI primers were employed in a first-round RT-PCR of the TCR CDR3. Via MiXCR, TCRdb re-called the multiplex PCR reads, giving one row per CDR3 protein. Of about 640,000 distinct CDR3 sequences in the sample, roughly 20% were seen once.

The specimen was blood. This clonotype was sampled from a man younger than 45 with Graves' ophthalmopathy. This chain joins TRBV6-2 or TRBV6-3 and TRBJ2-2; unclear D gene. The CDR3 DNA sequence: TGTGCCAGCAGTTACTCGGGCTACACGAACACCGGGGAGCTGTTTTTT. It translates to CASSYSGYTNTGELFF.